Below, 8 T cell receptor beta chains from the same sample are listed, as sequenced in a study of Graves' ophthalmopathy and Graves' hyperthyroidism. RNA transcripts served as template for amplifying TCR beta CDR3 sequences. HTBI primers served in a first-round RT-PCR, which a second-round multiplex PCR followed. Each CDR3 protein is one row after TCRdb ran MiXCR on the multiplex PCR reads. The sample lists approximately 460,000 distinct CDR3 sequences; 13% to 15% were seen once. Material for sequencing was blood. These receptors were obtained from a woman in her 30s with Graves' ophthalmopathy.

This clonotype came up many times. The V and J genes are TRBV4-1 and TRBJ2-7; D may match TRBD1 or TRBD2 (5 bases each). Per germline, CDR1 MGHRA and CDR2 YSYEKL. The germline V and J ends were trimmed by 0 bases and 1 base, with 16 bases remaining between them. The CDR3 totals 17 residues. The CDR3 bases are TGCGCCAGCAGCCAAGATTTCGCCCGGGGCCGGTCCTACGAGCAGTACTTC. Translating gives CASSQDFARGRSYEQYF.

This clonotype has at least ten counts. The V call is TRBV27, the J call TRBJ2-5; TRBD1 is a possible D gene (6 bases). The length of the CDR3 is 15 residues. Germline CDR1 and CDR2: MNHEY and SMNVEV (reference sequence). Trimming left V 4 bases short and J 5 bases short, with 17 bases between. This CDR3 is CASSSRGIIRETQYF. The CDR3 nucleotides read TGTGCCAGCAGTTCCAGGGGTATTATTCGGGAGACCCAGTACTTC.

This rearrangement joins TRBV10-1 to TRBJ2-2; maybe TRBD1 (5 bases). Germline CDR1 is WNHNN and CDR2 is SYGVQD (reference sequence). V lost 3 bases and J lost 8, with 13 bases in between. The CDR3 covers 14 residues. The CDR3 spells CASSDPRVPGELFF. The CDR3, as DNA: TGCGCCAGCAGTGATCCCAGGGTACCGGGGGAGCTGTTTTTT.

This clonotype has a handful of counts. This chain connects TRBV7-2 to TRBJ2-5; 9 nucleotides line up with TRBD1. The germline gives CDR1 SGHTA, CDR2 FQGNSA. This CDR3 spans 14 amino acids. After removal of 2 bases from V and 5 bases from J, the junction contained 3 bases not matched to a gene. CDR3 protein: CASSLPQGAETQYF. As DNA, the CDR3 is TGTGCCAGCAGCTTACCACAGGGGGCGGAGACCCAGTACTTC.

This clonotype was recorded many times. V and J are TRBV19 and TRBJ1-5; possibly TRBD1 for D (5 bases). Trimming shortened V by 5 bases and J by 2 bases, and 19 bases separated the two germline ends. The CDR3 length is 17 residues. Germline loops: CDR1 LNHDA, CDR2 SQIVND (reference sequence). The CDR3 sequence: CASSWLSRALGNQPQHF. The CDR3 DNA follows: TGTGCCAGTAGTTGGTTGTCCAGGGCCCTTGGCAATCAGCCCCAGCATTTT.

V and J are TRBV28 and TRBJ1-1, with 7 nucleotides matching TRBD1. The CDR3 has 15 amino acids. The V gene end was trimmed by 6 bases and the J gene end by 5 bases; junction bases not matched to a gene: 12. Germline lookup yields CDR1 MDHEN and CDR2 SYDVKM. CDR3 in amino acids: CASSFMTGRKTEAFF. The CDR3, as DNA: TGTGCCAGCAGCTTTATGACAGGGAGGAAAACTGAAGCTTTCTTT.

The CDR3 loop reads CAWWDSVSPVYGYTF. DNA for the CDR3: TGTGCCTGGTGGGACAGCGTCTCTCCAGTTTATGGCTACACCTTC. The J gene is TRBJ1-2, the V gene TRBV30, with 7 bases aligning to TRBD1. The ends lost 5 bases at V and 5 bases at J; junction bases unmatched: 14. In germline, CDR1 is GTSNPN, CDR2 SVGIG (reference sequence). There are 15 residues in the CDR3.

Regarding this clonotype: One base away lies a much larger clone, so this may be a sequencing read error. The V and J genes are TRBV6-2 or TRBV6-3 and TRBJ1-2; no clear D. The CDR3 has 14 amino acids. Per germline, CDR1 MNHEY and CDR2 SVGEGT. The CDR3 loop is CGSYRGPLFGGYTF. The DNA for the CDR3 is TGTGGCAGCTACCGGGGTCCCTTGTTTGGTGGCTACACCTTC.